This T cell receptor (beta chain) was obtained from a study of blood T cell repertoires in COVID-19. Study-wide context: Donors in the United States, Italy and Spain gave samples during acute or convalescent COVID-19. T cells, B-cell-depleted T cells, or PBMCs provided the cDNA or gDNA that served as material.

The repertoire was sequenced with immunoSEQ multiplex PCR; TCRdb's copy has only in-frame clones and lacks some. The data contain some 49,000 clones, 82% of them singletons. J was trimmed by 9 bases and V by 8 bases; bases with no gene match: 4. CDR3 size: 12 residues. The germline V gene encodes CDR1 GTSNPN and CDR2 SVGIG (reference sequence). Sequenced sample: peripheral blood. This chain joins TRBV30 and TRBJ1-6; 10 nucleotides match TRBD1. The source of this sequence is a woman between 55 and 75 years old with acute or convalescent COVID-19. CDR3 protein: CAGQGGPSPLHF. For the CDR3, the DNA is TGTGCCGGACAGGGGGGGCCTTCACCCCTCCACTTT.